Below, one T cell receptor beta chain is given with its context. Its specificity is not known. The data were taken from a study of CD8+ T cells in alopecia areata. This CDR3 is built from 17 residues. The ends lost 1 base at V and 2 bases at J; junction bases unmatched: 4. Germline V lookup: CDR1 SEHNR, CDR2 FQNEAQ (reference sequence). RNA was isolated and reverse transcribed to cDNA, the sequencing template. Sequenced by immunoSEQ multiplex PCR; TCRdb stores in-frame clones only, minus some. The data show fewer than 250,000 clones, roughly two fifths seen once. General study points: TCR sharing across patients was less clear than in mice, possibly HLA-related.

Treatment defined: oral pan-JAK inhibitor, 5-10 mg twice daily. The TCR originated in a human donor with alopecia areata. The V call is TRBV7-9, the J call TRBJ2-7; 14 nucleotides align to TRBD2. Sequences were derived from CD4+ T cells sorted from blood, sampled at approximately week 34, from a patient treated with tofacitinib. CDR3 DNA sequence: TGTGCCAGCAGCTTAGTCGTGACTAGCGGGAGGGCCTACGAGCAGTACTTC. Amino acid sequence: CASSLVVTSGRAYEQYF. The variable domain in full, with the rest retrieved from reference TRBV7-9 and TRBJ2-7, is DTGVSQNPRHKITKRGQNVTFRCDPISEHNRLYWYRQTLGQGPEFLTYFQNEAQLEKSRLLSDRFSAERPKGSFSTLEIQRTEQGDSAMYLCASSLVVTSGRAYEQYFGPGTRLTVT.